These 14 T cell receptor beta chains were sequenced from one sample in a study of regulatory T cells in long-lasting Graves disease. Building the TCR beta libraries relied on iRepertoire HTBI primers, and CDR3 regions underwent Arm-PCR. TCRdb re-analysed the multiplex PCR reads in MiXCR, keeping a single row per CDR3 protein. The table includes about 420,000 distinct CDR3 sequences, about a sixth detected once. Time point noted: newly diagnosed GD, antithyroid drugs for less than 3 months. Isolated PBMC RNA provided the starting material for the TCR library. The sample also formed part of further work on T cells in Graves' hyperthyroidism and ophthalmopathy.

Sequencing used peripheral blood mononuclear cells (PBMCs), obtained at new diagnosis, from a patient treated with antithyroid drugs. These receptors all stem from a woman aged 18-29 years with Graves disease.

The rearrangement joins TRBV28 to TRBJ1-2, with a possible D match to TRBD1 (5 bases). With 7 bases removed from V and 4 bases from J, the gap between germline ends came to 19 bases. The CDR3 runs 15 residues. CDR1 MDHEN and CDR2 SYDVKM come from the germline V gene. CDR3 loop: CASIGVLTRGYGYTF. For the CDR3, the DNA is TGTGCCAGCATTGGCGTACTTACGAGGGGCTATGGCTACACCTTC.

This clonotype was detected ten times or more. The V call is TRBV20-1, the J call TRBJ2-7, with a possible D match to TRBD1 (5 bases). The CDR3 runs to 14 residues. Germline V gene sequence: CDR1 DFQATT, CDR2 SNEGSKA (reference sequence). Trimming took 3 bases from V and 0 from J, leaving 12 bases between them. The CDR3 protein is CSARFYRSSYEQYF. The CDR3 DNA sequence: TGCAGTGCTAGGTTCTACAGGAGCTCCTACGAGCAGTACTTC.

The DNA for the CDR3 is TGTGCCAGCAGTTACTCGAACAGGGCTCAGCCCCAGCATTTT. This gives the protein CASSYSNRAQPQHF. The chain recombines TRBV6-2 or TRBV6-3 with TRBJ1-5; TRBD1 might be the D (6 bases). The CDR3 extends over 14 amino acids. Deletions cut 0 bases from V and 6 bases from J, with 9 bases between. Germline lookup yields CDR1 MNHEY and CDR2 SVGEGT.

This CDR3 reads CASSPTREVVYEQYF. CDR3 in DNA: TGTGCCAGCAGCCCCACCAGGGAAGTAGTCTACGAGCAGTACTTC. V gene TRBV3-1 combines with J gene TRBJ2-7, with a tentative D call TRBD1 (5 bases). Trimming took off 4 bases at V and 3 bases at J, with 16 bases between the two ends. This CDR3 contains 15 residues. The germline V gene encodes CDR1 LGHDT and CDR2 YNNKEL (reference sequence).

This clonotype has more than one count but fewer than ten. J is TRBJ1-6 and V is TRBV28; D call uncertain. This CDR3 contains 15 residues. The germline V gene encodes CDR1 MDHEN and CDR2 SYDVKM. Trimming cost V 5 bases and J 0 bases, with 8 bases left between them. The CDR3 DNA follows: TGTGCCAGCAGTCCGCCCGGCTCCTATAATTCACCCCTCCACTTT. Its protein is CASSPPGSYNSPLHF.

The chain is built from TRBV4-3 and TRBJ1-1; TRBD1 might be the D (6 bases). With 4 bases removed from V and 1 base from J, the gap between germline ends came to 10 bases. CDR3 size: 14 residues. Germline CDR1 LGHNA, CDR2 YSLEER. The CDR3 here is CASSPTGQNTEAFF. The CDR3 DNA sequence: TGCGCCAGCAGCCCTACAGGGCAGAACACTGAAGCTTTCTTT.

The table lists this clonotype with many counts. The chain uses TRBV3-1 and TRBJ2-1; D assignment may be TRBD1 or TRBD2 (5 bases each). With 4 bases removed from V and 2 bases from J, the gap between germline ends came to 6 bases. CDR1 is LGHDT and CDR2 is YNNKEL in the germline V gene (reference sequence). This CDR3 contains 13 residues. Here the CDR3 reads CASSPGPYNEQFF. The CDR3 DNA reads as TGTGCCAGCAGCCCGGGACCCTACAATGAGCAGTTCTTC.

This clonotype occurred many times. V usage is TRBV28 and J usage is TRBJ1-2; TRBD1 is a possible D gene (5 bases). CDR3 size: 13 residues. Germline V gives CDR1 MDHEN, CDR2 SYDVKM. V lost 4 bases and J lost 4, with 10 bases in between. The CDR3 DNA follows: TGTGCCAGCAGTTGGGCGGGGGTCTATGGCTACACCTTC. Protein product: CASSWAGVYGYTF.

The chain recombines TRBV15 with TRBJ1-1, with TRBD1 matching 9 bases. The CDR3 is 19 amino acids. Germline CDR1 LNHNV, CDR2 YYDKDF (reference sequence). The J segment lost 1 base and the V segment lost 2 bases, leaving 14 bases of the junction unmatched. The CDR3 is CATSRPPGTGRRWNTEAFF. The CDR3 nucleotides are TGTGCCACCAGCAGACCCCCGGGGACAGGGAGGCGTTGGAACACTGAAGCTTTCTTT.

This clonotype has at least ten counts. J is TRBJ1-5 and V is TRBV7-2; TRBD1 might be the D (6 bases). The germline V gene has CDR1 SGHTA and CDR2 FQGNSA. Trimming removed 1 base from V and 7 bases from J, with 8 bases in between. The CDR3 spans 13 residues. The CDR3 loop reads CASSLDRVQPQHF. The CDR3 region has the DNA TGTGCCAGCAGCTTAGACAGGGTCCAGCCCCAGCATTTT.

This clonotype was seen at least ten times. The CDR3 nucleotides read TGTGCCGTACATCAAGCGGGAGTGTACAATGAGCAGTTCTTC. It encodes CAVHQAGVYNEQFF. The chain carries TRBV6-1 and TRBJ2-1; 8 bases match TRBD2. The CDR3 is 14 residues long. The germline V gene has CDR1 MNHNS and CDR2 SASEGT. After removal of 11 bases from V and 4 bases from J, the junction contained 10 bases not matched to a gene.

This clonotype was detected ten times or more. The chain employs TRBV12-3 or TRBV12-4 and TRBJ2-7; 10 bases fit TRBD1. Trimming at V came to 5 bases and at J to 3 bases, leaving 10 bases not matched to a gene. CDR3 size: 16 residues. This chain's CDR3 is CASSPSEWTGGYEQYF. DNA of the CDR3: TGTGCCAGCAGTCCCTCGGAATGGACAGGGGGCTACGAGCAGTACTTC.

In its sample, this clonotype was seen many times. The chain links TRBV7-9 to TRBJ2-7; D unclear. The CDR3 contains 12 residues. Trimming removed 3 bases from V and 3 bases from J, with 6 bases in between. Germline CDR1 SEHNR, CDR2 FQNEAQ (reference sequence). For the CDR3, the DNA is TGTGCCAGCAGCTTCAGAGACTACGAGCAGTACTTC. The encoded protein is CASSFRDYEQYF.

This clonotype was seen more than once but under ten times. This chain links TRBV5-1 with TRBJ2-1, with TRBD2 identical over 13 bases. Germline CDR1 reads SGHRS; CDR2 reads YFSETQ. The CDR3 has 16 amino acids. The V and J ends lost 2 bases and 10 bases, in that order; junction bases with no gene match: 9. CDR3: CASSFTGTSGIGEQFF. CDR3 coding DNA: TGCGCCAGCAGCTTTACCGGGACTAGCGGGATAGGGGAGCAGTTCTTC.